This is a list of T cell receptor beta chains from one sample in a study of human T cells and chemical hapten exposure. Each CDR3 protein gets one entry after TCRdb re-called the RACE reads with MiXCR. The sample lists about 65,000 distinct CDR3 sequences; 5.5% to 7.5% were seen once. What was sequenced was whole blood. The receptor set was obtained from a female donor in good health. Some clones in this sample may be carry-over from other donors' samples. Both conserved end residues are part of each CDR3. D genes are given only for firm matches. Not every row has a clone size; where given, it reads once, few, many or a size class.

abundance	v_gene	j_gene	d_gene	CDR3aa	CDR3nt
many	TRBV7-9	TRBJ2-6	.	CASSPSSGANVLTF	TGTGCCAGCAGCCCTTCCTCTGGGGCCAACGTCCTGACTTTC
many	TRBV20-1	TRBJ2-2	.	CSASTGEAGELFF	TGCAGTGCTAGCACGGGAGAGGCCGGGGAGCTGTTTTTT
few	TRBV6-1	TRBJ1-5	.	CASSEWGKAGAQLYQPQHF	TGTGCCAGCAGTGAATGGGGTAAGGCAGGGGCCCAACTCTATCAGCCCCAGCATTTT
many	TRBV2	TRBJ1-4	TRBD1	CASSDRTGNEKLFF	TGTGCCAGCAGTGATAGGACAGGGAATGAAAAACTGTTTTTT
few	TRBV20-1	TRBJ1-5	.	CSASDSRSNQPQHF	TGCAGTGCTTCGGACAGCCGTAGCAATCAGCCCCAGCATTTT
many	TRBV5-5	TRBJ2-5	.	CASSLDPGGQMAQYF	TGTGCCAGCAGCTTGGATCCCGGCGGGCAAATGGCCCAGTACTTC
many	TRBV29-1	TRBJ2-1	TRBD2	CSVGGYEQFF	TGCAGCGTGGGGGGGTATGAGCAGTTCTTC
many	TRBV6-1	TRBJ1-1	.	CASSEMREAFF	TGTGCCAGCAGTGAAATGAGGGAAGCTTTCTTT
many	TRBV10-1	TRBJ2-7	TRBD1	CASSSTGDYEQYF	TGCGCCAGCAGTAGTACAGGGGACTACGAGCAGTACTTC
.	TRBV6-2/TRBV6-3	TRBJ2-7	.	CASRNRDFTYEQYF	TGTGCCAGCAGGAACCGGGACTTCACCTACGAGCAGTACTTC
many	TRBV28	TRBJ1-1	.	CASSDWAPGAEAFF	TGTGCCAGCAGTGACTGGGCTCCAGGCGCTGAAGCTTTCTTT
few	TRBV4-1	TRBJ1-4	.	CASSQDGSSNEKLFF	TGCGCCAGCAGCCAAGATGGCAGTTCTAATGAAAAACTGTTTTTT
.	TRBV29-1	TRBJ2-5	TRBD1	CSVEDRGQETQYF	TGCAGCGTTGAAGACAGGGGGCAAGAGACCCAGTACTTC
many	TRBV6-2/TRBV6-3	TRBJ2-3	TRBD2	CASSSKREPSSTDTQYF	TGTGCCAGCAGTTCCAAGCGGGAGCCCTCTAGCACAGATACGCAGTATTTT
.	TRBV11-2	TRBJ1-1	.	CASSHTGGTEAFF	TGTGCCAGCAGCCACACAGGAGGAACTGAAGCTTTCTTT
many	TRBV28	TRBJ2-1	TRBD2	CASSFSSGTVF	TGTGCCAGCAGTTTTTCTAGCGGGACTGTCTTC
few	TRBV5-1	TRBJ2-3	TRBD2	CASSLDALAGGKTNTDTQYF	TGCGCCAGCAGCTTGGATGCACTAGCGGGAGGGAAGACTAACACAGATACGCAGTATTTT
.	TRBV7-9	TRBJ2-7	.	CASSLGDSLSYEQYF	TGTGCCAGCAGCTTAGGTGACAGTCTTAGCTACGAGCAGTACTTC
few	TRBV2	TRBJ2-1	.	CASSDKGFGEQFF	TGTGCCAGCAGTGATAAGGGGTTCGGTGAGCAGTTCTTC
many	TRBV12-3/TRBV12-4	TRBJ1-4	TRBD1	CASSLLATGSEKLFF	TGTGCCAGCAGTTTATTGGCGACAGGGTCGGAAAAACTGTTTTTT
many	TRBV7-9	TRBJ1-1	.	CASSFFTGLNTEAFF	TGTGCCAGCAGCTTTTTCACAGGGTTGAACACTGAAGCTTTCTTT
.	TRBV28	TRBJ2-4	.	CASSLAGRAKNIQYF	TGTGCCAGCAGTTTAGCGGGCAGGGCCAAAAACATTCAGTACTTC
few	TRBV20-1	TRBJ2-1	TRBD2	CSARGETGLARYNEQFF	TGCAGTGCTAGAGGGGAAACCGGACTAGCGCGCTACAATGAGCAGTTCTTC
few	TRBV15	TRBJ2-5	TRBD2	CATSPAGGLAEETQYF	TGTGCCACCAGCCCCGCCGGGGGACTAGCGGAAGAGACCCAGTACTTC
many	TRBV29-1	TRBJ2-7	.	CSVAGVAANEQYF	TGCAGCGTTGCCGGAGTAGCGGCCAACGAGCAGTACTTC
many	TRBV4-3	TRBJ2-2	.	CASSQRGDNTGELFF	TGCGCCAGCAGCCAACGTGGGGACAACACCGGGGAGCTGTTTTTT
few	TRBV20-1	TRBJ1-5	.	CSAERGPNQPQHF	TGCAGTGCTGAACGGGGACCAAATCAGCCCCAGCATTTT
.	TRBV6-6	TRBJ2-7	TRBD1	CASSPSTGGLYEQYF	TGTGCCAGCAGCCCCTCAACAGGGGGCTTGTACGAGCAGTACTTC
few	TRBV11-2	TRBJ1-2	.	CASIDTKGTHGYTF	TGTGCCAGCATTGATACGAAGGGCACCCATGGCTACACCTTC
many	TRBV5-1	TRBJ2-7	TRBD1	CASSPGQGSAYEQYF	TGCGCCAGCAGCCCGGGACAGGGGAGCGCCTACGAGCAGTACTTC
few	TRBV7-2	TRBJ2-1	.	CASSGLLYNEQFF	TGTGCCAGCAGCGGACTGCTTTACAATGAGCAGTTCTTC
many	TRBV4-2	TRBJ2-3	TRBD2	CASSHQTSGATDTQYF	TGTGCCAGCAGCCACCAAACTAGCGGTGCCACAGATACGCAGTATTTT
many	TRBV9	TRBJ1-1	TRBD1	CASSQRAQGVGTEAFF	TGTGCCAGCAGCCAACGGGCCCAGGGGGTGGGCACTGAAGCTTTCTTT
many	TRBV5-1	TRBJ2-6	.	CASSLTESGANVLTF	TGCGCCAGCAGCTTGACCGAATCTGGGGCCAACGTCCTGACTTTC
many	TRBV4-3	TRBJ2-7	TRBD2	CASSQGLAGYEQYF	TGCGCCAGCAGCCAAGGACTAGCGGGGTACGAGCAGTACTTC
few	TRBV7-2	TRBJ2-1	TRBD2	CASSLGTSGNYEQFF	TGTGCCAGCAGCCTCGGGACTAGCGGGAACTATGAGCAGTTCTTC
many	TRBV20-1	TRBJ2-6	.	CSAIPVSGANVLTF	TGCAGTGCTATACCGGTCTCTGGGGCCAACGTCCTGACTTTC
many	TRBV12-3/TRBV12-4	TRBJ1-5	TRBD1	CASSLEQGANQPQHF	TGTGCCAGCAGTTTGGAGCAGGGGGCGAATCAGCCCCAGCATTTT
many	TRBV12-3/TRBV12-4	TRBJ1-1	.	CASIPTPATAKAFF	TGTGCCAGCATCCCCACCCCGGCGACAGCTAAAGCTTTCTTT
many	TRBV20-1	TRBJ1-5	.	CSARGGGQQPQHF	TGCAGTGCTAGAGGGGGGGGGCAGCAGCCCCAGCATTTT